Each of the 21 T cell receptor beta chains below was sequenced from the same sample in a study of T cells in localized non-small cell lung cancer. The protocol was immunoSEQ multiplex PCR, while the TCRdb copy is restricted to in-frame clones and leaves out a portion. There are more than 12,000 clones in the sample; roughly 84% occur only once, and approximately 4.1% lies in the top ten. The sample was peripheral blood, taken before any cancer treatment. These receptors were collected from a female donor of 60 years or more with stage I squamous cell lung carcinoma.

V is TRBV7-9 and J is TRBJ1-1; D call uncertain. CDR3 length: 15 amino acids. Germline V lookup: CDR1 SEHNR, CDR2 FQNEAQ (reference sequence). V was trimmed by 5 bases and J by 1 base, leaving 14 bases between them. The DNA for the CDR3 is TGTGCCAGCAGCCCTACGGAGGTGAAGAACACTGAAGCTTTCTTT. This encodes CASSPTEVKNTEAFF.

The chain carries TRBV11-3 and TRBJ2-2; perhaps D is TRBD1 or TRBD2 (6 bases each). The CDR3 has 15 residues. Trimming left V 7 bases short and J 0 bases short, with 12 bases between. From germline, CDR1 is SGHNT and CDR2 YENEEA. The CDR3 bases are TGTGCCAGCACCTTGGGGGGCCCGAACACCGGGGAGCTGTTTTTT. It translates to CASTLGGPNTGELFF.

This chain's CDR3 is CASSEDRGSNQPQHF. The CDR3 DNA reads as TGTGCCAGCAGCGAGGACAGGGGTAGCAATCAGCCCCAGCATTTT. The chain has TRBV6-1 and TRBJ1-5; TRBD1 aligns across 9 bases. The CDR3 runs to 15 residues. The germline V gene encodes CDR1 MNHNS and CDR2 SASEGT. V trimming: 6 bases; J trimming: 0 bases; junction bases outside the gene matches: 3.

The chain is built from TRBV2 and TRBJ1-3; D unclear. Trimming cost V 6 bases and J 1 base, with 16 bases left between them. The length of the CDR3 is 16 residues. In germline, CDR1 is SNHLY, CDR2 FYNNEI. The CDR3 sequence is CASRHPSRISGNTIYF. The CDR3 coding sequence is TGTGCCAGCAGACACCCTTCGAGGATATCTGGAAACACCATATATTTT.

The V gene is TRBV10-3, the J gene TRBJ2-2; 10 bases align to TRBD1. Looked up from germline, CDR1 is ENHRY and CDR2 is SYGVKD. This CDR3 region has 17 residues. V lost 3 bases to trimming and J lost 2 bases; unmatched junction nucleotides: 6. CDR3 DNA sequence: TGTGCCATCAGTGACCCCGGGACAGGGGCTAACACCGGGGAGCTGTTTTTT. Translating gives CAISDPGTGANTGELFF.

The chain combines TRBV29-1 with TRBJ1-1; TRBD1 might be the D (5 bases). Germline values: CDR1 SQVTM, CDR2 ANQGSEA. This CDR3 region has 15 residues. Trimming pared 3 bases from V and 0 bases from J, leaving 14 bases between. The CDR3 sequence is CSVDGGWAMNTEAFF. The CDR3 DNA reads TGCAGCGTTGACGGGGGGTGGGCCATGAACACTGAAGCTTTCTTT.

The V call is TRBV2, the J call TRBJ1-1; D ambiguous. The CDR3 covers 13 residues. Germline loops: CDR1 SNHLY, CDR2 FYNNEI. V was clipped by 1 base and J by 5 bases, with 8 bases between them. CDR3 residues: CASSEGGPTEAFF. In DNA, the CDR3 is TGTGCCAGCAGTGAAGGCGGACCGACTGAAGCTTTCTTT.

DNA for the CDR3: TGTGCCAGTAGTTATGCGGGACAGGGAGGAGATACGCAGTATTTT. Translating it yields CASSYAGQGGDTQYF. The rearrangement joins TRBV19 to TRBJ2-3, with TRBD1 matching over 9 bases. V lost 5 bases and J lost 5; bases outside the gene matches: 8. The CDR3 contains 15 residues. Germline values: CDR1 LNHDA, CDR2 SQIVND (reference sequence).

The CDR3 DNA reads TGTGTCAGAACCTTAGCAGGGGCGCCGGAGAACACCGGGGAGCTGTTTTTT. It translates to CVRTLAGAPENTGELFF. The chain has TRBV7-5 and TRBJ2-2; TRBD1, the D gene given by the table, was not confirmed from the DNA. TRBV7-5 is assigned pseudogene status. CDR3 length equals 17 residues.

DNA of the CDR3: TGTGCCAGCAGCACTACGACAGGGGGCTCGCCCCAGCATTTT. It codes for CASSTTTGGSPQHF. This chain connects TRBV7-2 to TRBJ1-5; 10 bases are a match to TRBD1. The trim removed 5 bases at V and 9 bases at J, leaving 7 bases unmatched. Germline-derived CDR1 and CDR2 are SGHTA and FQGNSA. This CDR3 region has 14 residues.

This rearrangement joins TRBV5-1 to TRBJ2-2; no clear D gene. The CDR3 is 13 residues long. V shed 0 bases and J shed 6 bases, with 6 bases lying between them. CDR1 SGHRS and CDR2 YFSETQ come from the germline V gene. The chain's CDR3 is CASSLGVAGELFF. CDR3 in DNA: TGCGCCAGCAGCTTGGGGGTGGCCGGGGAGCTGTTTTTT.

The chain combines TRBV6-1 with TRBJ2-3, with 12 positions matching TRBD1. In germline, CDR1 is MNHNS, CDR2 SASEGT. Losses at the gene ends were 5 bases for V and 4 bases for J; bases not matched to a gene: 1. The CDR3 spans 14 residues. The CDR3 sequence is CASSRDRGPDTQYF. CDR3 DNA: TGTGCCAGCAGTAGGGACAGGGGGCCAGATACGCAGTATTTT.

Concerning this clone: At one end the junction does not follow the germline gene, possibly because of a read error. The gene calls are TRBV6-1 and TRBJ1-2; D is unresolved. The CDR3 consists of 10 residues. Looked up from germline, CDR1 is MNHNS and CDR2 is SASEGT. In DNA, the CDR3 is TGTGCGAGCATAGGAGCTGGCTACACCTTC. It specifies CASIGAGYTF.

This sequence joins TRBV5-1 and TRBJ2-7, with 8 bases that match TRBD2. There are 15 residues in the CDR3. Germline values: CDR1 SGHRS, CDR2 YFSETQ. Trimming removed 0 bases from V and 4 bases from J; junction bases left unmatched: 6. Here the CDR3 DNA reads TGCGCCAGCAGCTTGGGAGGACTAGCCGGGTACGAGCAGTACTTC. This encodes CASSLGGLAGYEQYF.

The genes are TRBV5-1 and TRBJ2-3; 8 nucleotides match TRBD1. The CDR3 contains 14 residues. V dropped 2 bases and J dropped 4; count of bases not matched to a gene: 3. The germline CDR1 and CDR2 sequences are SGHRS and YFSETQ. Here the CDR3 DNA reads TGCGCCAGCAGCTTCCGACAGGGGCCAGATACGCAGTATTTT. Its protein is CASSFRQGPDTQYF.

This rearrangement joins TRBV7-9 to TRBJ2-3, with unresolved D. Germline V gives CDR1 SEHNR, CDR2 FQNEAQ (reference sequence). This CDR3 is 15 amino acids long. V lost 5 bases and J lost 0, with 12 bases in between. This chain's CDR3 is CASSHLVPSTDTQYF. The CDR3 region has the DNA TGTGCCAGCAGCCACCTAGTACCTAGCACAGATACGCAGTATTTT.

The J gene is TRBJ2-7, the V gene TRBV7-3, with D unclear. V lost 3 bases and J 5 bases, leaving 11 bases between the germline ends. The CDR3 spans 13 residues. Germline V gene lookup returns CDR1 SGHTA and CDR2 FQGTGA. CDR3: CASSLSGVHEQYF. In DNA, the CDR3 is TGTGCCAGCAGCTTGTCAGGAGTTCACGAGCAGTACTTC.

DNA for the CDR3: TGTGCCAGCAGCGCCCAAAATGAGCAGTTCTTC. Its protein product is CASSAQNEQFF. The chain couples TRBV9 to TRBJ2-1; D uncertain. The CDR3 length is 11 residues. The V gene's germline CDR1 is SGDLS and CDR2 YYNGEE. V shed 3 bases and J shed 7 bases, with 5 bases lying between them.

The V call is TRBV6-1, the J call TRBJ1-4, with D possibly TRBD1 on 6 matching bases. The CDR3 is 15 amino acids. Trimming stripped 4 bases from V and 4 bases from J, with 13 bases between. From germline, CDR1 is MNHNS and CDR2 SASEGT. CDR3 protein: CASSAARGVNEKLFF. The CDR3 nucleotides are TGTGCCAGCAGTGCGGCGAGGGGGGTTAATGAAAAACTGTTTTTT.

The chain has TRBV6-1 and TRBJ2-2; D may correspond to TRBD1 or TRBD2 (6 bases each). The CDR3 consists of 13 residues. V lost 4 bases and J lost 6, with 9 bases in between. In germline, CDR1 is MNHNS, CDR2 SASEGT. The CDR3 here is CASSVRGAGELFF. The DNA for the CDR3 is TGTGCCAGCAGTGTAAGGGGGGCCGGGGAGCTGTTTTTT.

This clone was found once. The germline gene is not matched at one end of the junction; a read error may be the cause. The chain combines TRBV6-1 with TRBJ2-1; D is undetermined. This CDR3 has 11 amino acids. Germline V gene sequence: CDR1 MNHNS, CDR2 SASEGT. For the CDR3, the DNA is TGTGCCAGCAGCTCCCACAATGAGCAGTTCTTC. This codes for CASSSHNEQFF.